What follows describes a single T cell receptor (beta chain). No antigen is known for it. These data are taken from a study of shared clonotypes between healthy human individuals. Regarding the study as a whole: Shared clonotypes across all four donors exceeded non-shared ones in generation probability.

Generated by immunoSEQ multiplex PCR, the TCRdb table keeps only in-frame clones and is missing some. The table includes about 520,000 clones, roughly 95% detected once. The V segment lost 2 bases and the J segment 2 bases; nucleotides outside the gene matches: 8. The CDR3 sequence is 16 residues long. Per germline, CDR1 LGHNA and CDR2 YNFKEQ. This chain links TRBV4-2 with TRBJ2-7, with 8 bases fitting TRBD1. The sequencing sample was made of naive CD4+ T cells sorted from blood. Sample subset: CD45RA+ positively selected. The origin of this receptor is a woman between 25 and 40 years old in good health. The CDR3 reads CASSQLAGTGAYEQYF. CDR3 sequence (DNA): TGTGCCAGCAGCCAACTGGCCGGGACAGGAGCCTACGAGCAGTACTTC.